This entry concerns a single T cell receptor beta chain. Generated by immunoSEQ multiplex PCR, the TCRdb table keeps only in-frame clones and is missing some. The sample records around 70,000 clones, approximately 90% being singletons. The V gene's germline CDR1 is LNHDA and CDR2 SQIVND (reference sequence). The V and J ends lost 2 bases and 2 bases respectively, with 7 bases between them. This CDR3 comprises 14 residues. The record originates from a study of OX40 agonist ivuxolimab in advanced cancers. Study-wide context: Those enrolled were approximately 78% male, with a mean age of approximately 60 years and ages from about 20 to 85.

The receptor was isolated from an adult with an advanced solid tumor such as melanoma, head and neck, liver or kidney cancer. Source: CD4+ or CD8+ T cells sorted from blood, taken in a trial of the OX40 agonist ivuxolimab. V gene TRBV19 combines with J gene TRBJ2-1, with D perhaps matching TRBD1 (6 bases). In nucleotides, the CDR3 is TGTGCCAGTAGTATAAGGGGGACCTACAATGAGCAGTTCTTC. This sequence encodes CASSIRGTYNEQFF.